A single sample is the source of the 21 T cell receptor beta chains below, sequenced in a study of blood T cell repertoires in COVID-19. The repertoire was sequenced with immunoSEQ multiplex PCR; TCRdb's copy has only in-frame clones and lacks some. The sample lists approximately 200,000 clones; around nine tenths were seen once. The source material was peripheral blood. All receptors derive from a man aged 55 to 69 who had recovered from COVID-19.

CDR3 nucleotide sequence: TGTGCCAGCAGTTACAGGAACAGGGGCGGCTACACCTTC. It encodes CASSYRNRGGYTF. V gene TRBV6-5 combines with J gene TRBJ1-2; 7 bases map to TRBD1. CDR1 is MNHEY and CDR2 is SVGAGI in the germline V gene. V dropped 2 bases and J dropped 8; count of bases not matched to a gene: 5. The CDR3 is 13 amino acids.

The V gene is TRBV5-4, the J gene TRBJ1-2; TRBD1 matches at 10 bases. The V segment lost 4 bases and the J segment 2 bases; nucleotides outside the gene matches: 8. Per the germline V gene, CDR1 is SGHNT and CDR2 is YYREEE (reference sequence). The CDR3 runs to 16 residues. The CDR3 protein is CASSLGQGRPNYGYTF. DNA for the CDR3: TGTGCCAGCAGCCTGGGACAGGGGCGTCCGAACTATGGCTACACCTTC.

The chain uses TRBV6-5 and TRBJ2-7; D is perhaps TRBD1 (5 bases). Deletions cut 2 bases from V and 3 bases from J, with 14 bases between. Germline values: CDR1 MNHEY, CDR2 SVGAGI. The CDR3 has 15 amino acids. CDR3 sequence: CASSYGQGWIYEQYF. The CDR3 DNA is TGTGCCAGCAGTTACGGCCAGGGATGGATCTACGAGCAGTACTTC.

V and J are TRBV6-5 and TRBJ1-1; D is possibly TRBD1 (6 bases). The CDR3 is made up of 13 amino acids. Trimming left V 9 bases short and J 5 bases short, with 16 bases between. The V gene's germline CDR1 is MNHEY and CDR2 SVGAGI. DNA for the CDR3: TGTGCCAGTTCGCGCAGGGGTTGGACTGAAGCTTTCTTT. Its protein is CASSRRGWTEAFF.

The genes are TRBV30 and TRBJ2-2, with 7 positions matching TRBD1. The CDR3 sequence is 14 residues long. Germline trimming cut 4 bases from V and 3 bases from J; bases unmatched to any gene: 5. Germline CDR1 is GTSNPN and CDR2 is SVGIG (reference sequence). This CDR3 reads CAWTGGPYTGELFF. The CDR3 nucleotides are TGTGCCTGGACAGGGGGTCCCTACACCGGGGAGCTGTTTTTT.

The chain carries TRBV3-1 (or the pseudogene TRBV3-2) and TRBJ1-2; D is perhaps TRBD1 (6 bases). CDR3 length: 15 amino acids. CDR1 is LGHDT, CDR2 YNNKEL, per germline (reference sequence). V gave up 2 bases and J gave up 6 bases, with 16 bases separating them. Written as DNA, the CDR3 is TGTGCCAGCAGCCAAAGGGGGGGAGAGGGGAATGGCTACACCTTC. Translation: CASSQRGGEGNGYTF.

The rearrangement uses TRBV28 and TRBJ1-5; D remains ambiguous. V was clipped by 5 bases and J by 6 bases, with 20 bases between them. Germline V gives CDR1 MDHEN, CDR2 SYDVKM. This CDR3 is built from 16 residues. The CDR3 protein is CASSLIQDRSGQPQHF. The CDR3 region has the DNA TGTGCCAGCAGTCTGATACAAGATCGAAGCGGTCAGCCCCAGCATTTT.

The chain uses TRBV6-1 and TRBJ2-7, with D possibly TRBD2 on 6 matching bases. The CDR3 spans 15 residues. V lost 2 bases, J lost 1 base, and 12 bases lay in between. In germline, CDR1 is MNHNS, CDR2 SASEGT. The CDR3 nucleotides read TGTGCCAGCAGTGAATGGAGGGGAGGATCCTACGAGCAGTACTTC. Protein sequence: CASSEWRGGSYEQYF.

The chain couples TRBV7-2 to TRBJ1-1; D is unclear. Trimming took off 5 bases at V and 0 bases at J, with 13 bases between the two ends. The CDR3 extends over 15 amino acids. Germline V gene sequence: CDR1 SGHTA, CDR2 FQGNSA. CDR3 amino acids: CASSPRQLMNTEAFF. In DNA form, the CDR3 reads TGTGCCAGCAGCCCTCGACAACTCATGAACACTGAAGCTTTCTTT.

The chain uses TRBV12-3 or TRBV12-4 and TRBJ2-7; 10 bases match TRBD1. Trimming removed 5 bases from V and 4 bases from J; junction bases left unmatched: 2. CDR3 length: 13 residues. The DNA of the CDR3 is TGTGCCAGCAGTCCGGGACAGGGGTACGAGCAGTACTTC. Protein sequence: CASSPGQGYEQYF.

Note on this clone: Possible read error: a much larger clone is one base away. The chain combines TRBV3-1 (or the pseudogene TRBV3-2) with TRBJ1-5; 8 positions match TRBD1. CDR3 length: 13 residues. Germline CDR1 and CDR2: LGHDT and YNNKEL (reference sequence). Trimming removed 4 bases from V and 5 bases from J; junction bases left unmatched: 1. CDR3 sequence reads: CASSPTGDQPQHF. The CDR3 coding sequence is TGTGCCAGCAGCCCGACAGGGGATCAGCCCCAGCATTTT.

This clone was detected a few times. This chain links TRBV19 with TRBJ2-1, with TRBD2 identical over 7 bases. This CDR3 has 15 amino acids. V lost 4 bases to trimming and J lost 11 bases; unmatched junction nucleotides: 14. Germline V gene lookup returns CDR1 LNHDA and CDR2 SQIVND (reference sequence). As DNA, the CDR3 is TGTGCCAGTAGTACCCACGGGACTACCCTACGGAAGCAGTTCTTC. Protein product: CASSTHGTTLRKQFF.

The rearrangement uses TRBV5-1 and TRBJ2-3, with TRBD1 identical over 8 bases. The CDR3 is 15 amino acids. With 0 bases clipped from V and 1 base from J, the junction kept 1 base outside the gene matches. CDR1 is SGHRS, CDR2 YFSETQ, per germline. The DNA for the CDR3 is TGCGCCAGCAGCTTGGGGGGACAGGGCACAGATACGCAGTATTTT. Translated, it gives CASSLGGQGTDTQYF.

The table lists this clone with a count of one. The chain links TRBV28 to TRBJ2-7, with TRBD2 matching over 7 bases. V shed 7 bases, J shed 6 bases, and the junction held 15 bases outside the gene matches. The CDR3 is made up of 15 amino acids. The germline V gene encodes CDR1 MDHEN and CDR2 SYDVKM. CDR3 region: CASTLSGAREGEQYF. In DNA form, the CDR3 reads TGTGCCAGCACCCTCAGCGGGGCTCGAGAGGGCGAGCAGTACTTC.

This chain links TRBV4-1 with TRBJ2-5, with D tentatively TRBD1 (7 bases). CDR1 MGHRA and CDR2 YSYEKL come from the germline V gene. CDR3 length equals 16 residues. The V end lost 4 bases, the J end lost 4 bases, and 19 bases lay between the germline ends. The CDR3 region has the DNA TGCGCCAGCAGCCTCGGAGGGGGCTGGGGCACAGAGACCCAGTACTTC. It translates to CASSLGGGWGTETQYF.

The chain is built from TRBV7-9 and TRBJ1-4, with TRBD1 as a possible D gene (5 bases). Trimming pared 5 bases from V and 4 bases from J, leaving 14 bases between. Per germline, CDR1 SEHNR and CDR2 FQNEAQ (reference sequence). The CDR3 consists of 15 residues. CDR3 region: CASSLSRAFNEKLFF. The DNA for the CDR3 is TGTGCCAGCAGCCTATCCAGGGCATTTAATGAAAAACTGTTTTTT.

The chain links TRBV30 to TRBJ1-1; D uncertain. Germline V gene lookup returns CDR1 GTSNPN and CDR2 SVGIG (reference sequence). With 0 bases removed from V and 8 bases from J, the gap between germline ends came to 7 bases. The CDR3 covers 11 residues. This CDR3 is CAWSVSGEAFF. CDR3 coding DNA: TGTGCCTGGAGTGTTTCGGGGGAAGCTTTCTTT.

The rearrangement joins TRBV9 to TRBJ2-5; 9 bases agree with TRBD2. Germline CDR1 reads SGDLS; CDR2 reads YYNGEE. Trimming at V came to 0 bases and at J to 5 bases, leaving 5 bases not matched to a gene. The CDR3 extends over 15 amino acids. CDR3 region: CASSVVGSGSETQYF. The CDR3 nucleotides are TGTGCCAGCAGCGTAGTTGGTAGCGGGAGTGAGACCCAGTACTTC.

The rearrangement links TRBV30 to TRBJ2-5, with a tentative D call TRBD2 (6 bases). Trimming pared 8 bases from V and 1 base from J, leaving 11 bases between. The V gene's germline CDR1 is GTSNPN and CDR2 SVGIG (reference sequence). The CDR3 is 12 amino acids. The CDR3 spells CALGGPQETQYF. The CDR3 coding sequence is TGTGCCCTCGGGGGACCCCAAGAGACCCAGTACTTC.

For this clone: The sample holds other DNA sequences that translate to the same CDR3. This chain uses TRBV6-1 with TRBJ1-6; D is perhaps TRBD1 (6 bases). Trimming left V 3 bases short and J 10 bases short, with 13 bases between. From germline, CDR1 is MNHNS and CDR2 SASEGT. The CDR3 is 14 residues long. CDR3 region: CASSEYREGSPLHF. In nucleotides, the CDR3 is TGTGCCAGCAGTGAGTACAGGGAAGGCTCACCCCTCCACTTT.

The gene calls are TRBV5-6 and TRBJ2-3; D remains unclear. The ends were cut back, 1 base at V and 2 bases at J, with 8 bases in the middle. The CDR3 totals 14 residues. The germline V gene encodes CDR1 SGHDT and CDR2 YYEEEE. This CDR3 is CASSLSALTDTQYF. The CDR3 DNA is TGTGCCAGCAGCTTGTCAGCGCTCACAGATACGCAGTATTTT.